This T cell receptor beta chain is from a study of breast tumors, draining lymph nodes, adjacent tissues. The CDR3 has 16 amino acids. J was trimmed by 5 bases and V by 4 bases; bases with no gene match: 6. The V gene's germline CDR1 is LGHDT and CDR2 YNNKEL (reference sequence). Using its own MiXCR run on the multiplex PCR reads, TCRdb lists one record per CDR3 protein. The sample contains about 230,000 distinct CDR3 sequences, less than 40% of which appear only once. This clonotype was seen many times. The lymph nodes were axillary draining lymph nodes from breast cancer patients. This sequence was found in a female donor with breast cancer. Some clones in this sample may be carry-over from other donors' samples. The chain combines TRBV3-1 with TRBJ2-2, with 11 bases lining up with TRBD2. Sample: axillary lymph node tissue. Here the CDR3 reads CASSPTSGRRTGELFF. CDR3 sequence (DNA): TGTGCCAGCAGCCCTACTAGCGGGAGAAGAACCGGGGAGCTGTTTTTT.